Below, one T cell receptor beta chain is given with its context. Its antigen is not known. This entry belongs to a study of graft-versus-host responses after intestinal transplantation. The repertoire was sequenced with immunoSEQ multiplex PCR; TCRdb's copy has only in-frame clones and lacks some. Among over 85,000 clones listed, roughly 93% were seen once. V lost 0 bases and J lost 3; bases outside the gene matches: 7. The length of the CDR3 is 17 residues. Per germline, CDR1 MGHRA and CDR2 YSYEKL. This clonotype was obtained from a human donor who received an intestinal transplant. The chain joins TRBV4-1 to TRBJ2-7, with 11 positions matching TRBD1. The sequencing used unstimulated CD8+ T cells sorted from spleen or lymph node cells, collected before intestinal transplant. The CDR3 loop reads CASSQEGAGTGGYEQYF. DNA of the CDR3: TGCGCCAGCAGCCAAGAAGGTGCGGGGACAGGGGGCTACGAGCAGTACTTC.